This T cell receptor (beta chain) was sequenced during a study of a mutant IDH1 vaccine in newly diagnosed glioma. In germline, CDR1 is MNHEY, CDR2 SMNVEV (reference sequence). CDR3 length: 13 amino acids. Note on this clone: Its antigen is unidentified. Mismatch with germline at one junction end may stem from a read error. This CDR3 is also generated by other DNA sequences in the sample.

Described time point: week 23, last vaccination. Topical imiquimod was applied with each vaccine dose, which held 300 ug of mutant IDH1 20-mer peptide. The assay was immunoSEQ multiplex PCR, and TCRdb's table has in-frame clones only and misses some. Of 88,000 or so clones in the sample, 85% were seen once. The chain recombines TRBV27 with TRBJ2-1, with a possible D match to TRBD2 (5 bases). The sequencing used PBMCs, collected from a glioma patient whose treatment included an IDH1 peptide vaccine. The receptor was derived from a man between 25 and 39 years old with glioma. Some clones in this sample may be carry-over from other donors' samples. CDR3 DNA sequence: TGCGCCAGCAGTTTGGGAGTAAACAATGAGCAGTTCTTC. Translated: CASSLGVNNEQFF.